This TCR beta chain was sequenced for a study of blood T cell repertoires in COVID-19. In the study overall: Samples came from the United States, Italy and Spain, spanning acute and convalescent COVID-19. T cells, B-cell-depleted T cells, or PBMCs supplied cDNA or gDNA.

Source study methods: Amplifying reference gene primers gave estimates of nucleated cell counts. Method: immunoSEQ multiplex PCR; TCRdb's copy keeps in-frame clones and lacks some. That table supplies the V and J calls and clone size; D and trimming were determined from the DNA. The data hold 150,000 to 200,000 clones, with approximately 87% observed a single time. Germline CDR1 reads MGHRA; CDR2 reads YSYEKL. The length of the CDR3 is 15 residues. The ends were cut back, 0 bases at V and 5 bases at J, with 12 bases in the middle. The rearrangement links TRBV4-1 to TRBJ2-3, with D perhaps matching TRBD1 (6 bases). This clonotype originated in a woman in her 70s with COVID-19, enrolled during active disease. Material for sequencing was peripheral blood. CDR3 sequence reads: CASSQDSGQIDTQYF. The CDR3 nucleotides are TGCGCCAGCAGCCAAGATTCCGGACAGATAGATACGCAGTATTTT.